These 32 T cell receptor beta chains share one sample of origin, sequenced in a study of blood T cell repertoires in COVID-19. TCRdb's copy holds only in-frame clones and misses some; the assay was immunoSEQ multiplex PCR. The sample carries 130,000 to 150,000 clones, about 84% recorded once. The sequenced sample was peripheral blood. These receptors originate from a woman aged 45-60 years with acute or convalescent COVID-19.

The chain joins TRBV10-2 to TRBJ1-2, with TRBD1 matching over 8 bases. The CDR3 extends over 14 amino acids. J lost 3 bases, V lost 10 bases, and 10 bases had no gene match. Germline CDR1 is WSHSY and CDR2 is SAAADI. CDR3: CATQGQGRYYGYTF. CDR3 DNA sequence: TGCGCCACCCAAGGACAGGGACGGTACTATGGCTACACCTTC.

The chain employs TRBV5-1 and TRBJ2-7; 7 bases are a match to TRBD1. The CDR3 length is 15 residues. Per the germline V gene, CDR1 is SGHRS and CDR2 is YFSETQ. J gave up 3 bases and V 4 bases, and 10 bases lay outside the gene matches. The CDR3 spells CASSRTGELRYEQYF. The CDR3 region has the DNA TGCGCCAGCAGCCGGACAGGCGAACTACGCTACGAGCAGTACTTC.

This clone was seen more than once but under ten times. V and J are TRBV19 and TRBJ1-2, with 8 nucleotides matching TRBD1. This CDR3 region has 15 residues. The V and J ends lost 4 bases and 5 bases, in that order; junction bases with no gene match: 9. Germline V gene sequence: CDR1 LNHDA, CDR2 SQIVND (reference sequence). CDR3: CASSRGDRLAYGYTF. The CDR3 DNA sequence: TGTGCCAGTAGTAGAGGGGACAGGCTGGCTTATGGCTACACCTTC.

The V call is TRBV7-2, the J call TRBJ1-2; possible D gene TRBD1, 6 bases. Germline V lookup: CDR1 SGHTA, CDR2 FQGNSA. Trimming left V 2 bases short and J 3 bases short, with 13 bases between. This CDR3 spans 15 amino acids. CDR3 bases: TGTGCCAGCAGCTTAAGTCGGGACACCGACTATGGCTACACCTTC. Residues: CASSLSRDTDYGYTF.

This clone was recorded a few times. The genes are TRBV5-5 and TRBJ2-1; 8 positions agree with TRBD2. CDR1 is SGHKS and CDR2 is YYEKEE in the germline V gene (reference sequence). The CDR3 sequence is 16 residues long. Losses at the gene ends were 2 bases for V and 4 bases for J; bases not matched to a gene: 8. The chain's CDR3 is CASSFITGTRYNEQFF. The CDR3 region has the DNA TGTGCCAGCAGCTTCATAACCGGGACTAGATACAATGAGCAGTTCTTC.

V usage is TRBV25-1 and J usage is TRBJ2-3, with 13 bases matching TRBD2. Germline lookup yields CDR1 MGHDK and CDR2 SYGVNS. The CDR3 covers 17 residues. With 2 bases clipped from V and 4 bases from J, the junction kept 6 bases outside the gene matches. The CDR3 DNA is TGTGCCAGCAGTGAACGTACTAGCGGGGGGGGCTCAGATACGCAGTATTTT. Translating it yields CASSERTSGGGSDTQYF. Full variable domain (outside the CDR3, taken from reference TRBV25-1 and TRBJ2-3): EADIYQTPRYLVIGTGKKITLECSQTMGHDKMYWYQQDPGMELHLIHYSYGVNSTEKGDLSSESTVSRIRTEHFPLTLESARPSHTSQYLCASSERTSGGGSDTQYFGPGTRLTVL.

This chain links TRBV19 with TRBJ1-2, with a possible D match to TRBD1 (5 bases). The CDR3 length is 16 residues. The V gene's germline CDR1 is LNHDA and CDR2 SQIVND (reference sequence). Trimming shortened V by 6 bases and J by 4 bases, and 21 bases separated the two germline ends. CDR3 amino acids: CASRFFVGGLIYGYTF. In DNA, the CDR3 is TGTGCCAGTAGATTCTTCGTGGGGGGACTGATCTATGGCTACACCTTC.

This clone was detected only a few times. The chain carries TRBV11-3 and TRBJ2-2; TRBD2 is a possible D gene (6 bases). This CDR3 comprises 16 residues. V lost 1 base and J lost 1, with 10 bases in between. Germline CDR1 reads SGHNT; CDR2 reads YENEEA. CDR3 DNA sequence: TGTGCCAGCAGCTTAGGCGGGACGAGGAACACCGGGGAGCTGTTTTTT. It specifies CASSLGGTRNTGELFF.

The chain uses TRBV27 and TRBJ2-1; D is perhaps TRBD1 (5 bases). Trimming cost V 7 bases and J 0 bases, with 10 bases left between them. Looked up from germline, CDR1 is MNHEY and CDR2 is SMNVEV (reference sequence). The CDR3 totals 14 residues. CDR3 region: CASTRDSSYNEQFF. The CDR3 nucleotides read TGTGCCAGCACCCGAGACAGCTCCTACAATGAGCAGTTCTTC.

The V gene is TRBV7-6, the J gene TRBJ2-5; TRBD2 agrees at 10 bases. The CDR3 totals 17 residues. Trimming at V came to 3 bases and at J to 0 bases, leaving 7 bases not matched to a gene. Germline CDR1 is SGHVS and CDR2 is FNYEAQ. This chain's CDR3 is CASSFGAGGPYQETQYF. The CDR3 nucleotides are TGTGCCAGCAGCTTTGGAGCGGGGGGGCCCTACCAAGAGACCCAGTACTTC.

This clone was observed once. The V and J genes are TRBV5-1 and TRBJ2-4, with no clear D. Trimming removed 3 bases at V and 8 bases at J, with 12 bases between. CDR1 SGHRS and CDR2 YFSETQ come from the germline V gene. The CDR3 is 13 residues long. The CDR3, as DNA: TGCGCCAGCAGCTGGAGCGCGGAATACATTCAGTACTTC. Its protein is CASSWSAEYIQYF.

In its sample, this clone was seen once. The chain combines TRBV4-3 with TRBJ2-3, with 13 bases aligning to TRBD2. The V gene's germline CDR1 is LGHNA and CDR2 YSLEER. There are 18 residues in the CDR3. Trimming removed 2 bases from V and 7 bases from J; junction bases left unmatched: 12. Written as DNA, the CDR3 is TGCGCCAGCAGCCAATTAGTCGGACTAGCGGGGGCCGGGAATACGCAGTATTTT. It specifies CASSQLVGLAGAGNTQYF.

The chain recombines TRBV12-5 with TRBJ2-1, with a tentative D call TRBD1 (6 bases). The CDR3 length is 17 residues. The V and J ends lost 0 bases and 5 bases respectively, with 17 bases between them. Germline-derived CDR1 and CDR2 are LGHNT and FRNRAP. CDR3: CASGLVYTGTSNNEQFF. The CDR3 region has the DNA TGTGCTAGTGGTTTGGTATACACAGGGACATCCAACAATGAGCAGTTCTTC.

This chain joins TRBV15 and TRBJ1-5, with D maybe TRBD1 (5 bases). This CDR3 is 15 amino acids long. Germline V gene data show CDR1 as LNHNV and CDR2 as YYDKDF (reference sequence). The germline V and J ends were trimmed by 0 bases and 8 bases, with 14 bases remaining between them. The CDR3 coding sequence is TGTGCCACCAGCAGAGATCGCCAGGGATGGAAGCCCCAGCATTTT. Encoded protein: CATSRDRQGWKPQHF.

V usage is TRBV5-6 and J usage is TRBJ2-2, with 13 bases lining up with TRBD2. The V gene end was trimmed by 2 bases and the J gene end by 6 bases; junction bases not matched to a gene: 4. CDR3 length: 16 amino acids. Germline CDR1 is SGHDT and CDR2 is YYEEEE. The CDR3 sequence is CASSFGLAGDPGELFF. The CDR3 DNA follows: TGTGCCAGCAGCTTTGGACTAGCGGGGGATCCCGGGGAGCTGTTTTTT.

The V and J genes are TRBV11-3 and TRBJ2-3; TRBD1 is a possible D gene (6 bases). CDR1 and CDR2 (germline): SGHNT, YENEEA. The ends were cut back, 6 bases at V and 2 bases at J, with 12 bases in the middle. CDR3 length equals 14 residues. The CDR3 sequence: CASRQGPNTDTQYF. The CDR3 DNA follows: TGTGCCAGCAGGCAGGGGCCCAACACAGATACGCAGTATTTT.

This clone was seen many times. The rearrangement uses TRBV6-4 and TRBJ1-5, with TRBD1 matching 7 bases. Germline loops: CDR1 MRHNA, CDR2 SNTAGT. The CDR3 totals 17 residues. J gave up 0 bases and V 2 bases, and 7 bases lay outside the gene matches. CDR3 region: CASSDHRGNYSNQPQHF. The DNA for the CDR3 is TGTGCCAGCAGTGACCACAGGGGAAACTATAGCAATCAGCCCCAGCATTTT.

The chain combines TRBV7-8 with TRBJ1-2, with 9 bases that match TRBD1. J was trimmed by 3 bases and V by 5 bases; bases with no gene match: 4. This CDR3 has 14 amino acids. The germline CDR1 and CDR2 sequences are SGHVS and FQNEAQ. The CDR3 DNA is TGTGCCAGCAGCCCAGACAGGGGGGACTATGGCTACACCTTC. Its translation is CASSPDRGDYGYTF.

The chain recombines TRBV30 with TRBJ1-2; D call uncertain. The germline gives CDR1 GTSNPN, CDR2 SVGIG (reference sequence). The CDR3 contains 13 residues. V gave up 4 bases and J gave up 8 bases, with 17 bases separating them. The CDR3 spells CAWNGRSIEGYTF. The CDR3 DNA follows: TGTGCCTGGAACGGTCGTAGTATAGAAGGCTACACCTTC.

V usage is TRBV29-1 and J usage is TRBJ2-5, with unresolved D. V was trimmed by 6 bases and J by 1 base, leaving 12 bases between them. The germline gives CDR1 SQVTM, CDR2 ANQGSEA. This CDR3 is 13 amino acids long. The CDR3 DNA reads as TGCAGCGTCCGTGGTGGCGGCCAAGAGACCCAGTACTTC. As protein: CSVRGGGQETQYF.

The rearrangement joins TRBV27 to TRBJ1-1; a weak D match, TRBD1 (6 bases). The CDR3 contains 15 residues. V shed 0 bases and J shed 1 base, with 9 bases lying between them. The germline CDR1 and CDR2 sequences are MNHEY and SMNVEV (reference sequence). For the CDR3, the DNA is TGTGCCAGCAGTTTATCGAAGACAGGGAACACTGAAGCTTTCTTT. It encodes CASSLSKTGNTEAFF.

Here the CDR3 reads CASSLQGGGAETQYF. The CDR3 DNA reads as TGTGCCAGCAGTTTGCAGGGCGGGGGGGCTGAGACCCAGTACTTC. The chain uses TRBV28 and TRBJ2-5, with 9 bases aligning to TRBD2. The CDR3 contains 15 residues. J was trimmed by 5 bases and V by 3 bases; bases with no gene match: 7. CDR1 is MDHEN and CDR2 is SYDVKM in the germline V gene. The full variable domain, rest sourced from reference TRBV28 and TRBJ2-5, is DVKVTQSSRYLVKRTGEKVFLECVQDMDHENMFWYRQDPGLGLRLIYFSYDVKMKEKGDIPEGYSVSREKKERFSLILESASTNQTSMYLCASSLQGGGAETQYFGPGTRLLVL.

V usage is TRBV2 and J usage is TRBJ2-1, with D perhaps TRBD2 (5 bases). From germline, CDR1 is SNHLY and CDR2 FYNNEI. Trimming pared 7 bases from V and 5 bases from J, leaving 21 bases between. The CDR3 has 16 residues. The CDR3 DNA reads as TGTGCCAGCATCAGAGCGGTCGGGCTGGGTGACAATGAGCAGTTCTTC. As protein: CASIRAVGLGDNEQFF.

As regards this clone: It is unclear where the CDR3 begins or ends on the DNA, so no DNA is shown, and the CDR3 is as TCRdb lists it. The chain uses TRBV6-5 and TRBJ1-1; the table's D call of TRBD1 was not tested on the DNA. The CDR3 numbers 15 amino acids, ends counted. Germline values: CDR1 MNHEY, CDR2 SVGAGI. The CDR3 protein is CASSSSAGVRLEAFF.

The chain joins TRBV24-1 to TRBJ1-2; possible D gene TRBD1, 6 bases. Trimming removed 8 bases from V and 0 bases from J, with 12 bases in between. The germline V gene has CDR1 KGHDR and CDR2 SFDVKD. The CDR3 has 14 residues. CDR3 bases: TGTGCCACCAACTCTGGACAGACTAACTATGGCTACACCTTC. This codes for CATNSGQTNYGYTF.

This chain joins TRBV25-1 and TRBJ1-1, with D possibly TRBD1 on 5 matching bases. Between the trimmed V and J ends, which lost 6 bases and 5 bases, there was a span of 10 bases. Germline assignment: CDR1 MGHDK and CDR2 SYGVNS. The CDR3 is made up of 12 amino acids. The CDR3 loop is CASRDGGTEAFF. CDR3 DNA: TGTGCCAGCAGGGACGGGGGGACTGAAGCTTTCTTT.

This chain uses TRBV11-2 with TRBJ1-1; 7 positions match TRBD1. Germline CDR1 SGHAT, CDR2 FQNNGV. V shed 0 bases and J 5 bases; nucleotides not matched to a gene: 3. The CDR3 is 14 amino acids. The CDR3 bases are TGTGCCAGCAGCTTAGAGACAGGGTTTACTGAAGCTTTCTTT. Translating it yields CASSLETGFTEAFF.

V gene TRBV4-2 combines with J gene TRBJ2-6; TRBD1 matches 8 bases. CDR1 and CDR2 (germline): LGHNA, YNFKEQ. V lost 4 bases and J lost 1; bases outside the gene matches: 9. The CDR3 loop spans 18 amino acids. CDR3 in amino acids: CASSPTGAATSGANVLTF. In DNA form, the CDR3 reads TGTGCCAGCAGCCCGACAGGGGCGGCCACTTCTGGGGCCAACGTCCTGACTTTC.

This chain connects TRBV5-1 to TRBJ1-2; D not resolved. This CDR3 has 14 residues. Germline assignment: CDR1 SGHRS and CDR2 YFSETQ. V was trimmed by 3 bases and J by 0 bases, leaving 9 bases between them. Here the CDR3 DNA reads TGCGCCAGCAGCTCCTTTACAGCTAACTATGGCTACACCTTC. Protein sequence: CASSSFTANYGYTF.

The chain recombines TRBV10-3 with TRBJ1-4; 8 nucleotides align to TRBD1. Unmatched junction bases numbered 6, after V lost 3 bases and J lost 6 bases. This CDR3 is built from 15 residues. The germline V gene encodes CDR1 ENHRY and CDR2 SYGVKD. The CDR3 nucleotides are TGTGCCATCAGTGAAGTCCCAGGGGGCGATGAAAAACTGTTTTTT. Its translation is CAISEVPGGDEKLFF.

The chain links TRBV5-1 to TRBJ1-4; D is ambiguous. This CDR3 comprises 16 residues. Germline CDR1 reads SGHRS; CDR2 reads YFSETQ. The germline V and J ends were trimmed by 4 bases and 0 bases, with 13 bases remaining between them. The DNA of the CDR3 is TGCGCCAGCAGCCCCGAGGCGGATTCAACTAATGAAAAACTGTTTTTT. Translating gives CASSPEADSTNEKLFF.

The CDR3 sequence is CASSQTGGDTQYF. The CDR3 nucleotides are TGTGCCAGCAGCCAGACAGGGGGTGATACGCAGTATTTT. The chain uses TRBV11-3 and TRBJ2-3; 9 bases align to TRBD1. Germline CDR1 and CDR2: SGHNT and YENEEA. This CDR3 has 13 residues. Trimming took 5 bases from V and 6 from J; bases not matched to a gene: 3. Variable domain in full (rest from reference TRBV11-3 and TRBJ2-3): EAGVVQSPRYKIIEKKQPVAFWCNPISGHNTLYWYLQNLGQGPELLIRYENEEAVDDSQLPKDRFSAERLKGVDSTLKIQPAELGDSAVYLCASSQTGGDTQYFGPGTRLTVL.